The clone carrying this TCR beta chain was observed a few times. Its target is not known. The data belong to a study of CD8+ T cells in alopecia areata. Study-wide results and limits: Clonality in lesional scalp, especially alopecia totalis/universalis, exceeded that of normal scalp.

The CDR3 totals 14 residues. V lost 0 bases and J 2 bases, leaving 7 bases between the germline ends. Germline V gives CDR1 SGHRS, CDR2 YFSETQ. cDNA serving as the sequencing template came from extracted, reverse transcribed RNA. Assay: immunoSEQ multiplex PCR; the TCRdb copy retains only in-frame clones and omits some. Of hundreds of thousands of clones listed, about 68% are singletons. This chain uses TRBV5-1 with TRBJ2-3; D not certain. Source: CD4+ T cells sorted from blood, taken at week 0. This receptor was taken from a human donor with alopecia areata. The CDR3 sequence: CASSLGYNTDTQYF. CDR3 DNA sequence: TGCGCCAGCAGCTTGGGTTACAACACAGATACGCAGTATTTT.